This T cell receptor (beta chain) was obtained from a study of shared clonotypes between healthy human individuals. Regarding the study as a whole: The represented genetic and exposure-history diversity was limited by the small number of donors. Across a few donors, naive CD4 shared 5% to 5.5%, naive CD8 3% to 3.5%, memory CD4 roughly 2.4%, memory CD8 about 0.38%. Generation probability values for non-shared clonotypes were lower than those for clonotypes shared by all four donors.

The CDR3 sequence is 13 residues long. Germline CDR1 and CDR2: SGHAT and FQNNGV. Trimming took off 3 bases at V and 4 bases at J, with 9 bases between the two ends. Execution of the assay was at deep level. The method was immunoSEQ multiplex PCR; TCRdb's version includes in-frame clones alone and lacks a portion of them. This table has 2 million or so clones, roughly 94% appearing once. About this clone itself: The antigen is not known.

Naive CD8 cells lacked CD45RO and underwent positive selection for CCR7, leaving out terminally differentiated effector memory CD45RA+ cells. This sequence joins TRBV11-2 and TRBJ1-1; weak D call: TRBD1 (5 bases). The TCR originated in a man aged 18 to 29 in good health. Sample: naive CD8+ T cells sorted from blood. The CDR3 region is CASSLRDSTEAFF. CDR3 DNA sequence: TGTGCCAGCAGCTTGCGAGACAGCACTGAAGCTTTCTTT.